What follows are 3 T cell receptor beta chains derived from one specimen sequenced in a study of regulatory T cells in long-lasting Graves disease. According to the study, TCR beta libraries were built with iRepertoire HTBI primers and CDR3-region Arm-PCR. TCRdb processed the multiplex PCR reads anew with MiXCR; each CDR3 protein has one entry. The data show roughly 500,000 distinct CDR3 sequences, roughly 23% seen once. The time point: persistent/refractory GD, antithyroid drugs over 5 years with positive TRAb. RNA from PBMCs was the source of the TCR library. The material was peripheral blood mononuclear cells (PBMCs), obtained when the disease was refractory, from a patient treated with antithyroid drugs. The receptors shown here come from a female donor with Graves disease.

This clonotype came up a few times. This sequence joins TRBV7-3 and TRBJ2-5; TRBD2 agrees at 9 bases. The germline CDR1 and CDR2 sequences are SGHTA and FQGTGA. With 4 bases clipped from V and 7 bases from J, the junction kept 7 bases outside the gene matches. This CDR3 has 14 amino acids. In DNA form, the CDR3 reads TGTGCCAGCAGCTCGGGACTAGCCGAGGGGACCCAGTACTTC. Translating it yields CASSSGLAEGTQYF.

At least ten counts were recorded for this clonotype. The rearrangement links TRBV6-2 or TRBV6-3 to TRBJ2-5; 15 positions agree with TRBD2. V was pared by 5 bases and J by 4 bases, with 5 bases of the junction left unmatched. Germline V gives CDR1 MNHEY, CDR2 SVGEGT. CDR3 length: 16 residues. CDR3 protein: CASSDLGLAGGETQYF. The CDR3 nucleotides are TGTGCCAGCAGTGATCTGGGACTAGCGGGAGGAGAGACCCAGTACTTC.

V and J are TRBV28 and TRBJ1-6, with D maybe TRBD1 (5 bases). Germline CDR1 is MDHEN and CDR2 is SYDVKM. The CDR3 spans 14 residues. The V gene lost 2 bases and the J gene lost 10 bases, with 12 bases spanning the gap. The CDR3 DNA follows: TGTGCCAGCAGTTTACGGGGGATAGGGTCACCCCTCCACTTT. The encoded protein is CASSLRGIGSPLHF.